The sequence of this TCR beta chain was determined in a study of CD8 T cells in ankylosing spondylitis. Notes on the study in general: The study identified a TCR beta motif of under 10 highly homologous variants that appeared characteristic of ankylosing spondylitis blood.

TCRdb re-called the 5' RACE reads through MiXCR, storing one row per CDR3 protein. The sample records fewer than 450,000 distinct CDR3 sequences, approximately 17% being singletons. The CDR3 has 13 amino acids. Germline CDR1 is LGHNT and CDR2 is FRNRAP. V gave up 3 bases and J gave up 1 base, with 4 bases separating them. Of note for this clonotype: The antigen is not known.

The receptor comes from a male donor with ankylosing spondylitis. The chain employs TRBV12-5 and TRBJ1-5; D ambiguous. The sequencing input was blood, either unsorted or a sorted T cell fraction (not recorded which). CDR3: CASGLGSNQPQHF. The CDR3 DNA reads TGTGCTAGTGGTTTAGGCAGCAATCAGCCCCAGCATTTT. The full variable domain, in which reference TRBV12-5 and TRBJ1-5 provide the parts outside the CDR3, is DARVTQTPRHKVTEMGQEVTMRCQPILGHNTVFWYRQTMMQGLELLAYFRNRAPLDDSGMPKDRFSAEMPDATLATLKIQPSEPRDSAVYFCASGLGSNQPQHFGDGTRLSIL.